The 2 T cell receptor beta chains reported below all come from one sample, sequenced in a study of vaccination and CD4 T cells after COVID-19. Their antigen targets remain unknown. Treatment in this sample: roughly 10-day PBMC culture with coronavirus spike peptide pools or control peptides (ViraFEST assay). Sequencing of the DNA from cultured CD4+ T cells was carried out with the Oncomine TCR Beta short-read assay. TCRdb reanalysed the PCR reads using MiXCR and keeps one entry per CDR3 protein. Of several thousand distinct CDR3 sequences in the sample, around 65% were seen once. The sequencing sample was made of CD4+ T cells from blood, cultured in vitro. The receptors here all came from a human donor who had recovered from COVID-19.

V gene TRBV27 combines with J gene TRBJ1-6; 7 bases are a match to TRBD1. J gave up 5 bases and V 6 bases, and 13 bases lay outside the gene matches. Germline V gene data show CDR1 as MNHEY and CDR2 as SMNVEV (reference sequence). This CDR3 is built from 17 residues. The CDR3 DNA sequence: TGTGCCAGCAGCCGCCGACAGGGAGAGGGGGATAATTCACCCCTCCACTTT. Translation: CASSRRQGEGDNSPLHF.

The chain links TRBV20-1 to TRBJ2-6, with D possibly matching TRBD1 (5 bases). This CDR3 region has 16 residues. Trimming removed 6 bases at V and 0 bases at J, with 15 bases between. Germline CDR1 is DFQATT and CDR2 is SNEGSKA (reference sequence). CDR3 sequence: CSALTYRISGANVLTF. The CDR3 DNA follows: TGCAGTGCCCTAACCTACAGGATCTCTGGGGCCAACGTCCTGACTTTC.